The present entry profiles one T cell receptor beta chain with its context. Its antigen is not known. Extracted from the samples, RNA was reverse transcribed into cDNA to serve as the sequencing template. Here immunoSEQ multiplex PCR was the method, and the copy in TCRdb shows in-frame clones only, minus some. The table has about 210,000 clones, about three fifths seen once. The data belong to a study of CD8+ T cells in alopecia areata. On the study more broadly: Severity of treated patients was scored by affected scalp percentage.

Described treatment: oral pan-JAK inhibitor, 5-10 mg twice daily. Study-wide points: Relative to normal scalp, lesional scalp, especially alopecia totalis/universalis, showed higher clonality. Tofacitinib did not eliminate many expanded lesional clones from scalp or blood. Both scalp clonality and the expanded CD8+ clones among the top 100 showed a significant decrease with tofacitinib.

The CDR3 extends over 13 amino acids. Germline V gene data show CDR1 as SEHNR and CDR2 as FQNEAQ (reference sequence). Between the trimmed V and J ends, which lost 5 bases and 7 bases, there was a span of 14 bases. This TCR derives from a human donor with alopecia areata. The sample in question was CD4+ T cells sorted from blood, obtained at week 4, from a patient treated with tofacitinib. V and J are TRBV7-9 and TRBJ1-1; TRBD1 might be the D (5 bases). The CDR3 protein is CASSQRRGGEAFF. In nucleotides, the CDR3 is TGTGCCAGCAGCCAACGTCGTGGGGGTGAAGCTTTCTTT.